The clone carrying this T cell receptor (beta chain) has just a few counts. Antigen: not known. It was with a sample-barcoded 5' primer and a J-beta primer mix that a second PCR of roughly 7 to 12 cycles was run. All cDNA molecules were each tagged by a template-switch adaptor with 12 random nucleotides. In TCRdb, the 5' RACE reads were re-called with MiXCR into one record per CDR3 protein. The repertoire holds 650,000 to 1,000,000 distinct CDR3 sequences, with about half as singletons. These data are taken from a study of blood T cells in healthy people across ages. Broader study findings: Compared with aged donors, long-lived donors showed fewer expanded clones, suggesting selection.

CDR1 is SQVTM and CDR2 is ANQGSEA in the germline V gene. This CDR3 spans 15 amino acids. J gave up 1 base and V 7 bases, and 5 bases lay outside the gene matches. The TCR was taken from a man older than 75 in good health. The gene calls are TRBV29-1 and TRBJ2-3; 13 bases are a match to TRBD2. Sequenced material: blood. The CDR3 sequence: CSAGLAGARTDTQYF. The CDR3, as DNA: TGCAGCGCTGGACTAGCGGGAGCGCGCACAGATACGCAGTATTTT.